A single sample is the source of the 28 T cell receptor beta chains below, sequenced in a study of early T cells in non-severe SARS-CoV-2 infection. Via MiXCR, TCRdb re-called the 5' RACE reads, giving one row per CDR3 protein. In the table there are some 80,000 distinct CDR3 sequences, approximately 15% of which are singletons. The sample comprised whole blood. The receptors were gathered from an adult who was a healthcare worker with PCR-confirmed SARS-CoV-2 infection or an uninfected control (not recorded which).

This clonotype has ten or more counts. CDR3 region: CASRMAYEQYF. DNA of the CDR3: TGTGCCAGCCGCATGGCCTACGAGCAGTACTTC. V gene TRBV5-6 combines with J gene TRBJ2-7, with D uncertain. The CDR3 consists of 11 residues. Germline CDR1 and CDR2: SGHDT and YYEEEE. With 7 bases removed from V and 2 bases from J, the gap between germline ends came to 7 bases. Filled out from reference TRBV5-6 and TRBJ2-7, the complete variable domain reads DAGVTQSPTHLIKTRGQQVTLRCSPKSGHDTVSWYQQALGQGPQFIFQYYEEEERQRGNFPDRFSGHQFPNYSSELNVNALLLGDSALYLCASRMAYEQYFGPGTRLTVT.

Of note for this clonotype: A much bigger clone sits one base away, suggesting this may be a read error. This sequence joins TRBV7-6 and TRBJ2-7; the D gene could be TRBD1 or TRBD2 (5 bases each). The CDR3 length is 13 residues. Germline V lookup: CDR1 SGHVS, CDR2 FNYEAQ. The CDR3 region is CVSSPGRLYEQYF. DNA for the CDR3: TGTGTCAGCAGCCCGGGACGGCTCTACGAGCAGTACTTC. The full variable domain, its missing parts supplied by reference TRBV7-6 and TRBJ2-7, is GAGVSQSPRYKVTKRGQDVALRCDPISGHVSLYWYRQALGQGPEFLTYFNYEAQQDKSGLPNDRFSAERPEGSISTLTIQRTEQRDSAMYRCVSSPGRLYEQYFGPGTRLTVT.

The rearrangement uses TRBV7-6 and TRBJ2-3; D might be TRBD2 (6 bases). Germline CDR1 is SGHVS and CDR2 is FNYEAQ. The V gene lost 0 bases and the J gene lost 5 bases, with 15 bases spanning the gap. The CDR3 extends over 16 amino acids. Here the CDR3 DNA reads TGTGCCAGCAGCTTAGCGGCGGGGCTAGGCATAGATACGCAGTATTTT. Amino acids: CASSLAAGLGIDTQYF.

This clonotype was recorded at least ten times. This chain connects TRBV6-5 to TRBJ1-3, with TRBD1 matching 7 bases. The germline CDR1 and CDR2 sequences are MNHEY and SVGAGI. The CDR3 length is 16 residues. With 5 bases clipped from V and 0 bases from J, the junction kept 7 bases outside the gene matches. The CDR3 loop reads CASSQGGGNSGNTIYF. In DNA form, the CDR3 reads TGTGCCAGCAGTCAGGGGGGGGGTAACTCTGGAAACACCATATATTTT.

This clonotype was recorded at least ten times. This rearrangement joins TRBV28 to TRBJ1-6; D unresolved. Trimming removed 6 bases at V and 8 bases at J, with 5 bases between. The CDR3 runs 11 residues. The V gene's germline CDR1 is MDHEN and CDR2 SYDVKM. The DNA of the CDR3 is TGTGCCAGCAGCTCCGATTCACCCCTCCACTTT. This translates into CASSSDSPLHF.

As regards this clonotype: Since a much larger clone is just one base distant, this may be a read error. The rearrangement joins TRBV7-8 to TRBJ1-2; TRBD1 might be the D (6 bases). Trimming took off 3 bases at V and 7 bases at J, with 18 bases between the two ends. From germline, CDR1 is SGHVS and CDR2 FQNEAQ. The CDR3 is 15 residues long. Here the CDR3 reads CASSLAPGGASGYTF. For the CDR3, the DNA is TGTGCCAGCAGCTTGGCCCCGGGGGGGGCGAGTGGCTACACCTTC.

This clonotype appeared many times. The genes are TRBV12-3 or TRBV12-4 and TRBJ2-5; the D gene is possibly TRBD2 (7 bases). V lost 5 bases and J 5 bases, leaving 21 bases between the germline ends. CDR3 size: 16 residues. CDR3 loop: CASSAAQGRGKETQYF. The CDR3 bases are TGTGCCAGCAGTGCTGCCCAGGGGCGGGGGAAGGAGACCCAGTACTTC.

Ten or more counts support this clonotype. This chain uses TRBV6-5 with TRBJ1-5, with 7 bases identical to TRBD1. CDR1 is MNHEY and CDR2 is SVGAGI in the germline V gene. The CDR3 length is 14 residues. Trimming took 6 bases from V and 2 from J; bases not matched to a gene: 4. CDR3 sequence: CASRRTGRNQPQHF. CDR3 DNA: TGTGCCAGCAGAAGGACAGGTCGCAATCAGCCCCAGCATTTT.

There are a few counts of this clonotype. V is TRBV11-2 and J is TRBJ1-1; D remains unclear. In germline, CDR1 is SGHAT, CDR2 FQNNGV. V was cut by 2 bases and J by 0 bases, with 7 bases left in between. The CDR3 is 14 amino acids. The CDR3 is CASSLNGVNTEAFF. Here the CDR3 DNA reads TGTGCCAGCAGCTTAAATGGGGTGAACACTGAAGCTTTCTTT.

This clonotype showed up just a few times. The chain couples TRBV18 to TRBJ2-2; D possibly corresponds to TRBD1 (6 bases). Per the germline V gene, CDR1 is KGHSH and CDR2 is LQKENI. This CDR3 has 15 amino acids. Trimming pared 6 bases from V and 2 bases from J, leaving 13 bases between. The CDR3: CASSPGQINTGELFF. CDR3 nucleotide sequence: TGTGCCAGCTCTCCCGGACAGATTAACACCGGGGAGCTGTTTTTT.

This clonotype was detected many times. The chain links TRBV5-1 to TRBJ2-7; TRBD2 matches 12 bases. The CDR3 is made up of 16 amino acids. The junction had 7 bases not matched to a gene; V was cut back by 4 bases and J by 2 bases. CDR1 SGHRS and CDR2 YFSETQ come from the germline V gene. CDR3 DNA sequence: TGCGCCAGCAGCCCCGGTCTAGCGGGGGGGCCCTACGAGCAGTACTTC. Protein sequence: CASSPGLAGGPYEQYF.

This clonotype was counted a few times. V gene TRBV7-8 combines with J gene TRBJ2-2, with 12 bases matching TRBD1. The CDR3 extends over 17 amino acids. CDR1 and CDR2 from the germline V gene are SGHVS and FQNEAQ. V was pared by 6 bases and J by 6 bases, with 11 bases of the junction left unmatched. As DNA, the CDR3 is TGTGCCAGCAGGACTGCCCGGGACAGGGGGCGCCCCGGGGAGCTGTTTTTT. It yields the protein CASRTARDRGRPGELFF.

The chain combines TRBV30 with TRBJ1-4; a weak D match, TRBD1 (6 bases). Germline assignment: CDR1 GTSNPN and CDR2 SVGIG (reference sequence). V was clipped by 4 bases and J by 5 bases, with 17 bases between them. The length of the CDR3 is 15 residues. The CDR3 protein is CAWKGWRGFNEKLFF. Written as DNA, the CDR3 is TGTGCCTGGAAGGGGTGGAGGGGGTTCAATGAAAAACTGTTTTTT.

V and J are TRBV7-6 and TRBJ2-1; D might be TRBD1 (7 bases). Per the germline V gene, CDR1 is SGHVS and CDR2 is FNYEAQ. The CDR3 spans 15 residues. Trimming removed 5 bases at V and 7 bases at J, with 18 bases between. The CDR3 bases are TGTGCCAGCAGCCTCAGCTCGCAGGGGGGTAATGAGCAGTTCTTC. It encodes CASSLSSQGGNEQFF.

The table lists this clonotype with many counts. V and J are TRBV11-2 and TRBJ2-7, with 8 bases matching TRBD1. The CDR3 spans 16 residues. V lost 5 bases, J lost 2 bases, and 11 bases stayed unmatched. Germline V CDR1 and CDR2: SGHAT, FQNNGV. The CDR3 here is CASSTLTGARAYEQYF. CDR3 sequence (DNA): TGTGCCAGCAGCACACTGACAGGGGCGAGGGCCTACGAGCAGTACTTC.

This clonotype has a handful of counts. The chain employs TRBV20-1 and TRBJ2-5; 7 bases align to TRBD2. The CDR3 is made up of 16 amino acids. Trimming removed 5 bases from V and 2 bases from J; junction bases left unmatched: 14. Germline lookup yields CDR1 DFQATT and CDR2 SNEGSKA (reference sequence). The CDR3 coding sequence is TGCAGTGCTGGGCCCAGGACTAGACCCTCTCAAGAGACCCAGTACTTC. Its protein is CSAGPRTRPSQETQYF.

The sample holds a few counts of this clonotype. This sequence joins TRBV30 and TRBJ2-2; D not resolved. V was pared by 4 bases and J by 4 bases, with 7 bases between. CDR1 GTSNPN and CDR2 SVGIG come from the germline V gene (reference sequence). The CDR3 is 12 amino acids. CDR3 protein: CAWTRTTGELFF. CDR3 sequence (DNA): TGTGCCTGGACCCGGACCACCGGGGAGCTGTTTTTT.

This clonotype appeared many times. V gene TRBV12-5 combines with J gene TRBJ2-2; D may be TRBD1 (6 bases). The V gene's germline CDR1 is LGHNT and CDR2 FRNRAP. Trimming stripped 4 bases from V and 5 bases from J, with 11 bases between. There are 14 residues in the CDR3. As DNA, the CDR3 is TGTGCTAGTGGTTCCGGGACACCAACCGGGGAGCTGTTTTTT. Translated, it gives CASGSGTPTGELFF.

This clonotype was found many times. DNA for the CDR3: TGTGCCAGCAGCCCGACTAGCGGGGGGGTCAATGAGCAGTTCTTC. This sequence encodes CASSPTSGGVNEQFF. This rearrangement joins TRBV21-1 to TRBJ2-1; the table's D call TRBD2 went unverified against the DNA. TRBV21-1 is listed as a pseudogene. CDR3 length equals 15 residues.

In this sample, this clonotype turned up many times. J is TRBJ2-3 and V is TRBV19; D is ambiguous. Trimming removed 1 base from V and 3 bases from J, with 20 bases in between. Germline assignment: CDR1 LNHDA and CDR2 SQIVND (reference sequence). CDR3 size: 18 residues. This CDR3 reads CASSIGGHAGLRTDTQYF. The CDR3 DNA is TGTGCCAGTAGTATAGGTGGTCATGCAGGCCTGAGGACAGATACGCAGTATTTT.

The chain employs TRBV20-1 and TRBJ2-7; 12 nucleotides align to TRBD2. The junction had 6 bases not matched to a gene; V was cut back by 5 bases and J by 4 bases. The CDR3 totals 14 residues. Looked up from germline, CDR1 is DFQATT and CDR2 is SNEGSKA (reference sequence). The DNA of the CDR3 is TGCAGTGCTTTTCTAGCGGGGGGGCCTTACGAGCAGTACTTC. It is translated as CSAFLAGGPYEQYF.

The sample holds many counts of this clonotype. The gene calls are TRBV10-2 and TRBJ1-1; D not resolved. Trimming stripped 2 bases from V and 10 bases from J, with 11 bases between. The CDR3 is 12 amino acids. Looked up from germline, CDR1 is WSHSY and CDR2 is SAAADI. The CDR3 reads CASSEMWFGAFF. As DNA, the CDR3 is TGCGCCAGCAGTGAGATGTGGTTTGGAGCTTTCTTT.

This clonotype appeared many times. The rearrangement joins TRBV2 to TRBJ2-7, with 8 bases identical to TRBD2. The germline V gene encodes CDR1 SNHLY and CDR2 FYNNEI. CDR3 length equals 12 residues. The V gene end was trimmed by 11 bases and the J gene end by 3 bases; junction bases not matched to a gene: 6. CDR3 protein: CAGGGFYYEQYF. CDR3 sequence (DNA): TGTGCCGGCGGGGGGTTCTACTACGAGCAGTACTTC.

This clonotype was found many times. V gene TRBV18 combines with J gene TRBJ1-1, with D uncertain. The ends were cut back, 3 bases at V and 2 bases at J, with 16 bases in the middle. Germline values: CDR1 KGHSH, CDR2 LQKENI. The CDR3 sequence is 16 residues long. The CDR3 spells CASSPQQGRRNTEAFF. CDR3 DNA: TGTGCCAGCTCACCGCAGCAAGGACGTAGAAACACTGAAGCTTTCTTT.

The chain carries TRBV6-5 and TRBJ1-2; D gene unclear. Trimming removed 6 bases from V and 1 base from J, with 9 bases in between. The CDR3 extends over 13 amino acids. CDR1 and CDR2 from the germline V gene are MNHEY and SVGAGI. In nucleotides, the CDR3 is TGTGCCAGCAGCCTCGACATTAACTATGGCTACACCTTC. The encoded protein is CASSLDINYGYTF.

This clonotype was counted many times. The V and J genes are TRBV10-3 and TRBJ2-7; D gene ambiguous. Germline V gives CDR1 ENHRY, CDR2 SYGVKD. Trimming cost V 9 bases and J 2 bases, with 14 bases left between them. The CDR3 has 13 residues. CDR3 loop: CAIAPDGPYEQYF. CDR3 nucleotides: TGTGCCATAGCCCCGGACGGACCCTACGAGCAGTACTTC.

The sample holds a few counts of this clonotype. The V gene is TRBV7-8, the J gene TRBJ1-1; D not certain. CDR1 SGHVS and CDR2 FQNEAQ come from the germline V gene. The CDR3 extends over 14 amino acids. V was pared by 5 bases and J by 0 bases, with 10 bases between. This CDR3 reads CASSPDGMNTEAFF. In DNA form, the CDR3 reads TGTGCCAGCAGCCCCGACGGCATGAACACTGAAGCTTTCTTT.

The rearrangement links TRBV20-1 to TRBJ2-7; 7 bases match TRBD2. CDR3 length equals 15 residues. V gave up 3 bases and J gave up 1 base; unmatched junction bases: 9. The germline V gene encodes CDR1 DFQATT and CDR2 SNEGSKA (reference sequence). CDR3 in DNA: TGCAGTGCTAGCCAGCGGGACTTCTTTTCCTACGAGCAGTACTTC. It codes for CSASQRDFFSYEQYF.